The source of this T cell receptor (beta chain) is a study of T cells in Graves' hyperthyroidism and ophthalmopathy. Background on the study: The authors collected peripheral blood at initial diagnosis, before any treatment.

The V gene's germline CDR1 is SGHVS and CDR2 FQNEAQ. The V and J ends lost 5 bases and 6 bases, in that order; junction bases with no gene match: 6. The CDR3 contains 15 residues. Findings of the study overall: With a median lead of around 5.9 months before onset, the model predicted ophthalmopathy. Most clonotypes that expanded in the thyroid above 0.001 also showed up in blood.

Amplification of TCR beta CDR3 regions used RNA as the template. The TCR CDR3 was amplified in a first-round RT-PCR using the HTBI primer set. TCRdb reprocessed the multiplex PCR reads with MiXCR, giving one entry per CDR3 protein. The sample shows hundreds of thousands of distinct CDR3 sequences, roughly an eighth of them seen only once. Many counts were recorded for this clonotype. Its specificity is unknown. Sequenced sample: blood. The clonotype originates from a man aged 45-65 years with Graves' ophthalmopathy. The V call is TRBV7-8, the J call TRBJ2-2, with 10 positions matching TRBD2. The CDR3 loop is CASSSSGRASGELFF. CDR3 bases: TGTGCCAGCAGCAGCAGCGGGAGGGCCTCCGGGGAGCTGTTTTTT.